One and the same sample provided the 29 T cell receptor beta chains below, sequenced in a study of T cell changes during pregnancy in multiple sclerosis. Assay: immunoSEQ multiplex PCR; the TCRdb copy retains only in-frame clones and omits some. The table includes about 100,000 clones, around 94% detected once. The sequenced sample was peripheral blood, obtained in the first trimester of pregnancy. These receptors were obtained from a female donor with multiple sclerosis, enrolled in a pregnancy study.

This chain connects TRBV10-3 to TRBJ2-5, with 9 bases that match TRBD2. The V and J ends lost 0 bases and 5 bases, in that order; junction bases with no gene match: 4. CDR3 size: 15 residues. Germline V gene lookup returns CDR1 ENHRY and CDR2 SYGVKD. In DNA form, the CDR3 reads TGTGCCATCAGTGAGTCTGCGGGAGGGCTGGAGACCCAGTACTTC. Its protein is CAISESAGGLETQYF.

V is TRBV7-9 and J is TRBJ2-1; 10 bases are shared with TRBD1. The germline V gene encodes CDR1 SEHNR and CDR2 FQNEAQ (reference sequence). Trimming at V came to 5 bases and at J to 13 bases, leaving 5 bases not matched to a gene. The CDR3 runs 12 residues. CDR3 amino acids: CASSGQGGEQFF. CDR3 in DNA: TGTGCCAGCAGCGGACAGGGGGGAGAACAGTTCTTC.

The CDR3 loop reads CASSPQVSNTGELFF. For the CDR3, the DNA is TGTGCCAGCAGTCCCCAGGTTTCGAACACCGGGGAGCTGTTTTTT. The V gene is TRBV27, the J gene TRBJ2-2; no clear D gene. The V end was cut by 5 bases, the J end by 0 bases, with 10 bases between. The length of the CDR3 is 15 residues. Germline values: CDR1 MNHEY, CDR2 SMNVEV (reference sequence).

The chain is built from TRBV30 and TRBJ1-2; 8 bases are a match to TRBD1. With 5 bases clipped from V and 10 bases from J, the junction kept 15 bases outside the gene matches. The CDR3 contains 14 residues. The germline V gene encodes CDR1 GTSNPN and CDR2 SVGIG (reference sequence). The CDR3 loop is CAWYWPGGAHDYTF. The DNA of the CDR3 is TGTGCCTGGTATTGGCCAGGGGGCGCGCATGACTACACCTTC.

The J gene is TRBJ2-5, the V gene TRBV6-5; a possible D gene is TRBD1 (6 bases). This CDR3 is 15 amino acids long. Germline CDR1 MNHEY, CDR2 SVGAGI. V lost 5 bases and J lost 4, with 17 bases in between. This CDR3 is CASSTTGQAGETQYF. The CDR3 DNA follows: TGTGCCAGCAGTACGACAGGCCAGGCAGGAGAGACCCAGTACTTC.

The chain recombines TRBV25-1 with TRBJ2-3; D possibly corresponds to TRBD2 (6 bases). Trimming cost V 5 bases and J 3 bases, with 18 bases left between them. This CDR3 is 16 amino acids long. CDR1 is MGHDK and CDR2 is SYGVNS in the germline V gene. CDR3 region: CASSRRPGLKTDTQYF. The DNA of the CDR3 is TGTGCCAGCAGTCGAAGGCCGGGACTGAAAACAGATACGCAGTATTTT.

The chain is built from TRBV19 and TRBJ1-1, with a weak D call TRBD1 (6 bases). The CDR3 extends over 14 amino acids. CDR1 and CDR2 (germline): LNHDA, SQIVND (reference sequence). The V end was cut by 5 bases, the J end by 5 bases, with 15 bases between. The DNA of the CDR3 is TGTGCCAGTAGTCAGCAGGGGTTTAAGACTGAAGCTTTCTTT. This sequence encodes CASSQQGFKTEAFF.

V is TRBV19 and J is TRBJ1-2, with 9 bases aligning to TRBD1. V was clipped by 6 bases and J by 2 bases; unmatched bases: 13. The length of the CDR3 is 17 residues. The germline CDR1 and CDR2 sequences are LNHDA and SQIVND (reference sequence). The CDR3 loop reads CASSTTIGTGRNYGYTF. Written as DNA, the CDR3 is TGTGCCAGTAGCACAACAATAGGGACAGGGAGGAACTATGGCTACACCTTC. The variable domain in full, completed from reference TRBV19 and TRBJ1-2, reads DGGITQSPKYLFRKEGQNVTLSCEQNLNHDAMYWYRQDPGQGLRLIYYSQIVNDFQKGDIAEGYSVSREKKESFPLTVTSAQKNPTAFYLCASSTTIGTGRNYGYTFGSGTRLTVV.

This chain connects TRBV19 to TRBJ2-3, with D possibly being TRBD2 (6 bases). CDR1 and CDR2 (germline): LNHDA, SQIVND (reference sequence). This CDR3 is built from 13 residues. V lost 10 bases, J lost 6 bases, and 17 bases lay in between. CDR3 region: CATRWDSGDTQYF. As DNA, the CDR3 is TGTGCCACCAGATGGGACTCCGGGGATACGCAGTATTTT. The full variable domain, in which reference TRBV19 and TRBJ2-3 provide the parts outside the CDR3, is DGGITQSPKYLFRKEGQNVTLSCEQNLNHDAMYWYRQDPGQGLRLIYYSQIVNDFQKGDIAEGYSVSREKKESFPLTVTSAQKNPTAFYLCATRWDSGDTQYFGPGTRLTVL.

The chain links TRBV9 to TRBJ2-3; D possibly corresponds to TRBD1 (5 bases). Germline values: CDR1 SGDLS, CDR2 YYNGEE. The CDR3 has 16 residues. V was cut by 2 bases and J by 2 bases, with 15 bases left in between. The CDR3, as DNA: TGTGCCAGCAGCGTTGGGGCTTCCTTGTTCACAGATACGCAGTATTTT. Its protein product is CASSVGASLFTDTQYF.

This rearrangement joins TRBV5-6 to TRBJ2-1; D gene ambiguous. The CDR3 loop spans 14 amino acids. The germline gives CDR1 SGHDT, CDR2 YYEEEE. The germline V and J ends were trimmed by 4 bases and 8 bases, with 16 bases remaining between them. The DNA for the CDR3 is TGTGCCAGCAGCCCTGAGATCCTCTCGCATGAGCAGTTCTTC. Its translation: CASSPEILSHEQFF.

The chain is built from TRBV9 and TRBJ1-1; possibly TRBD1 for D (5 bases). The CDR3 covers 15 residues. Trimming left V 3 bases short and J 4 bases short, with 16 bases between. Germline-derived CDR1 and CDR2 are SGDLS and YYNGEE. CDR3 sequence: CASSEGPGKGTEAFF. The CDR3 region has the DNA TGTGCCAGCAGCGAGGGCCCAGGGAAGGGCACTGAAGCTTTCTTT.

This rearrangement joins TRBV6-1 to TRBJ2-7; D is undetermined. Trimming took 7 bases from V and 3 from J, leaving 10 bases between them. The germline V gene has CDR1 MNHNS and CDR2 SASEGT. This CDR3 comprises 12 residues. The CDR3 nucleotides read TGTGCCAGCAACGGCCTAGGCTACGAGCAGTACTTC. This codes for CASNGLGYEQYF.

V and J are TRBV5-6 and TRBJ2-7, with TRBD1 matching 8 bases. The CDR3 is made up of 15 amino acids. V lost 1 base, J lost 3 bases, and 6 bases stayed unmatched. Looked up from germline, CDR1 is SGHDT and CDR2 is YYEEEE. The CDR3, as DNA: TGTGCCAGCAGCTTGTCTGGCAGGGGGCTCTACGAGCAGTACTTC. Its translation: CASSLSGRGLYEQYF.

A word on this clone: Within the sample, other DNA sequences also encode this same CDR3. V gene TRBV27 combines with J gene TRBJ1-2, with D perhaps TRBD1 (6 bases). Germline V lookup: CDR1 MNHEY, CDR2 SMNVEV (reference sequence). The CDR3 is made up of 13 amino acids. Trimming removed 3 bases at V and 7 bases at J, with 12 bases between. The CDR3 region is CASSFRGAGGYTF. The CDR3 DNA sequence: TGTGCCAGCAGTTTTCGGGGGGCCGGTGGCTACACCTTC.

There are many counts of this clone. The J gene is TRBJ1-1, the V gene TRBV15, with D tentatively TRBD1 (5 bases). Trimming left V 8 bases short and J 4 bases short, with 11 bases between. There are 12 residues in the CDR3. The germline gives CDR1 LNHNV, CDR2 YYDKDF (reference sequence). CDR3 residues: CATRRGTTEAFF. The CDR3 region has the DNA TGTGCCACCCGGCGGGGGACCACTGAAGCTTTCTTT. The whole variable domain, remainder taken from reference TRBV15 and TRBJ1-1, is DAMVIQNPRYQVTQFGKPVTLSCSQTLNHNVMYWYQQKSSQAPKLLFHYYDKDFNNEADTPDNFQSRRPNTSFCFLDIRSPGLGDTAMYLCATRRGTTEAFFGQGTRLTVV.

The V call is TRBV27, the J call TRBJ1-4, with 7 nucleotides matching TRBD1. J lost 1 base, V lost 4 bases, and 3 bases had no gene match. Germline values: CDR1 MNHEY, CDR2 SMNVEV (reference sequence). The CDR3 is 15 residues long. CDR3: CASSSRQGTNEKLFF. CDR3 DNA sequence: TGTGCCAGCAGTTCGAGACAGGGAACTAATGAAAAACTGTTTTTT.

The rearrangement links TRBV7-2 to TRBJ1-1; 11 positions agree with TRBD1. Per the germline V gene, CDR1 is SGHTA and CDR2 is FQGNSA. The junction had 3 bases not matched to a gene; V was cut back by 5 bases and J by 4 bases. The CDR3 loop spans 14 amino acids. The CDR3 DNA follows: TGTGCCAGCAGCCCGGGGACAGGGGGCACTGAAGCTTTCTTT. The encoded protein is CASSPGTGGTEAFF.

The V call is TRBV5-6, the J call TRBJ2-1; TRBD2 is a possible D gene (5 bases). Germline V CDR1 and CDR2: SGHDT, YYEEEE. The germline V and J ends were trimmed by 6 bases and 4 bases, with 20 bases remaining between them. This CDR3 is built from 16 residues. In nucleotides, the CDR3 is TGTGCCAGCACCCCCATTCGGAGGCTCTCATACAATGAGCAGTTCTTC. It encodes CASTPIRRLSYNEQFF.

CDR3 sequence reads: CASSQDKVTGVGNTIYF. The CDR3 DNA follows: TGCGCCAGCAGCCAAGATAAGGTGACAGGGGTCGGAAACACCATATATTTT. The rearrangement links TRBV4-3 to TRBJ1-3; 8 bases are a match to TRBD1. The CDR3 totals 17 residues. V trimming: 0 bases; J trimming: 4 bases; junction bases outside the gene matches: 8. Germline assignment: CDR1 LGHNA and CDR2 YSLEER.

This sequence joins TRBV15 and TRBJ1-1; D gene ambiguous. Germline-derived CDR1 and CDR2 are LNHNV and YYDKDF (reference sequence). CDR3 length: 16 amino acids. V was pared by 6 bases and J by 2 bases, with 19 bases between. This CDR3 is CATSPGPTLFNTEAFF. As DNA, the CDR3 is TGTGCCACCAGTCCCGGCCCTACACTATTCAACACTGAAGCTTTCTTT.

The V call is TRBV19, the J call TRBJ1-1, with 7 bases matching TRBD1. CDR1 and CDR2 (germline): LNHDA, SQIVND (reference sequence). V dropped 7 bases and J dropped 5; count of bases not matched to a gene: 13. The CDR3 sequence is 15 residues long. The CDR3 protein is CASIPPRGLGTEAFF. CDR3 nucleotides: TGTGCCAGTATACCTCCGAGGGGGCTTGGAACTGAAGCTTTCTTT.

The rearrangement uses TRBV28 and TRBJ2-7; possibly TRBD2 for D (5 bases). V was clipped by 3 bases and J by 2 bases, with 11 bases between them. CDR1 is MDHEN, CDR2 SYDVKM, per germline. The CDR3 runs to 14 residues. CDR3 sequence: CASSLSGTPYEQYF. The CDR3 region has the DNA TGTGCCAGCAGTTTGAGCGGAACCCCCTACGAGCAGTACTTC. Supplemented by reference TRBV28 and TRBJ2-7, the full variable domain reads DVKVTQSSRYLVKRTGEKVFLECVQDMDHENMFWYRQDPGLGLRLIYFSYDVKMKEKGDIPEGYSVSREKKERFSLILESASTNQTSMYLCASSLSGTPYEQYFGPGTRLTVT.

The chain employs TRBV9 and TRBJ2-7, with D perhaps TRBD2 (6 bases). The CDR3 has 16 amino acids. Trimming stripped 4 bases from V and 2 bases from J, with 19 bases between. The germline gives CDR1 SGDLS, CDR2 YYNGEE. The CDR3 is CASSFGPPGSPYEQYF. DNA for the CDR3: TGTGCCAGCAGCTTCGGGCCGCCCGGGAGCCCCTACGAGCAGTACTTC.

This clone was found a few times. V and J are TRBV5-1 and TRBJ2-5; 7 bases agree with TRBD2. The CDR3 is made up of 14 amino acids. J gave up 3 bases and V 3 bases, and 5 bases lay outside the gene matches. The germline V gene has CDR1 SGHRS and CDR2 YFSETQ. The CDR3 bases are TGCGCCAGCAGCTCCACCGGGACTAAAGAGACCCAGTACTTC. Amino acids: CASSSTGTKETQYF.

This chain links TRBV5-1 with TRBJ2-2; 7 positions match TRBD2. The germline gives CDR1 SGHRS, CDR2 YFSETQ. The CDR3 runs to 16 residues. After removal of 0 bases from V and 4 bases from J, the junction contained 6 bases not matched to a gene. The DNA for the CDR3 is TGCGCCAGCAGCTTGGTTGCGGGAGCCGGCACCGGGGAGCTGTTTTTT. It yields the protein CASSLVAGAGTGELFF.

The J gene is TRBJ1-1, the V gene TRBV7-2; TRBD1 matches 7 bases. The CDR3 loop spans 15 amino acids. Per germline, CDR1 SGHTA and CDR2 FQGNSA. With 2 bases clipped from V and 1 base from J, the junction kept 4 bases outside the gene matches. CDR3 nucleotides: TGTGCCAGCAGCTTACAGGGGGAGAGGAACACTGAAGCTTTCTTT. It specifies CASSLQGERNTEAFF.

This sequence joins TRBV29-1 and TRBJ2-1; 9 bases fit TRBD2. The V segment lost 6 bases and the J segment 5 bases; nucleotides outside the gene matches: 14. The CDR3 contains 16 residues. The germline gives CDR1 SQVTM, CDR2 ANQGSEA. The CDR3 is CSVTALAGTVHNEQFF. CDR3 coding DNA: TGCAGCGTCACCGCCCTAGCGGGAACGGTCCACAATGAGCAGTTCTTC.

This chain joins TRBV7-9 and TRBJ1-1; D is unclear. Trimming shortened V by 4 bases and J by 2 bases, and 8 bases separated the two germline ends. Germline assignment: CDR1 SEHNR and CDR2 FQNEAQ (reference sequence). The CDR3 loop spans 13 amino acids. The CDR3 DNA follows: TGTGCCAGCAGCTGGGGAGGAAACACTGAAGCTTTCTTT. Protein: CASSWGGNTEAFF.